These 11 T cell receptor beta chains share one sample of origin, sequenced in a study of regulatory T cells in long-lasting Graves disease. To make TCR beta libraries, researchers used iRepertoire HTBI primers and Arm-PCR of CDR3 regions. A single record per CDR3 protein comes from TCRdb applying MiXCR to the multiplex PCR reads. This table holds 400,000 to 500,000 distinct CDR3 sequences, about 16% found once. The time point: newly diagnosed GD, antithyroid drugs for less than 3 months. RNA isolated from PBMCs was used to make the TCR library. The same specimen was also included in a second study, on T cells in Graves' hyperthyroidism and ophthalmopathy.

The sequences come from peripheral blood mononuclear cells (PBMCs), collected at new diagnosis, from a patient treated with antithyroid drugs. These receptors were obtained from a young woman with Graves disease.

The V call is TRBV5-4, the J call TRBJ1-2, with D maybe TRBD1 (6 bases). Germline CDR1 and CDR2: SGHNT and YYREEE (reference sequence). There are 14 residues in the CDR3. Trimming took 4 bases from V and 2 from J, leaving 12 bases between them. CDR3 in DNA: TGTGCCAGCAGCCCAAAGGGGGGGAACTATGGCTACACCTTC. This codes for CASSPKGGNYGYTF. The full variable domain, with the rest looked up from reference TRBV5-4 and TRBJ1-2, is ETGVTQSPTHLIKTRGQQVTLRCSSQSGHNTVSWYQQALGQGPQFIFQYYREEENGRGNFPPRFSGLQFPNYSSELNVNALELDDSALYLCASSPKGGNYGYTFGSGTRLTVV.

Many counts were recorded for this clonotype. The gene calls are TRBV30 and TRBJ2-7; D is perhaps TRBD2 (6 bases). V lost 3 bases, J lost 6 bases, and 15 bases lay in between. This CDR3 comprises 13 residues. CDR1 and CDR2 from the germline V gene are GTSNPN and SVGIG (reference sequence). The CDR3 sequence: CAWRIAAIGEQYF. Here the CDR3 DNA reads TGTGCCTGGAGAATAGCGGCAATTGGCGAGCAGTACTTC.

This clonotype has a count of ten or more. For the CDR3, the DNA is TGCAGTGCTAGAGCCCTCACTAGCGGGAGATCCTACGAGCAGTACTTC. This translates into CSARALTSGRSYEQYF. The chain couples TRBV20-1 to TRBJ2-7, with 11 bases identical to TRBD2. The CDR3 runs to 16 residues. The V and J ends lost 1 base and 1 base, in that order; junction bases with no gene match: 6. Germline CDR1 DFQATT, CDR2 SNEGSKA (reference sequence).

This clonotype has only a few counts. The CDR3, as DNA: TGTGCCTGGGCCCCTTGGCGGCTCTCCTACAATGAGCAGTTCTTC. Its protein is CAWAPWRLSYNEQFF. The chain joins TRBV30 to TRBJ2-1; D is unclear. The V end lost 5 bases, the J end lost 0 bases, and 14 bases lay between the germline ends. The CDR3 is 15 residues long. Germline CDR1 GTSNPN, CDR2 SVGIG (reference sequence).

The chain joins TRBV7-2 to TRBJ2-7; D is uncertain. The CDR3 runs to 15 residues. Germline CDR1 reads SGHTA; CDR2 reads FQGNSA. V lost 5 bases and J 2 bases, leaving 16 bases between the germline ends. The CDR3 reads CASSPQRIQTYEQYF. The CDR3 nucleotides read TGTGCCAGCAGCCCCCAACGGATTCAGACCTACGAGCAGTACTTC.

CDR3 DNA: TGTGCCAGCAGCCGCAGCGGGAGTGGGGCCTACGAGCAGTACTTC. Residues: CASSRSGSGAYEQYF. The genes are TRBV9 and TRBJ2-7; 8 positions match TRBD2. Trimming took 4 bases from V and 2 from J; bases not matched to a gene: 8. From germline, CDR1 is SGDLS and CDR2 YYNGEE. The CDR3 contains 15 residues. Using reference TRBV9 and TRBJ2-7 for the parts outside the CDR3, the full variable domain is DSGVTQTPKHLITATGQRVTLRCSPRSGDLSVYWYQQSLDQGLQFLIQYYNGEERAKGNILERFSAQQFPDLHSELNLSSLELGDSALYFCASSRSGSGAYEQYFGPGTRLTVT.

This clonotype occurred many times. The chain couples TRBV28 to TRBJ2-7; 7 nucleotides align to TRBD2. Trimming took 7 bases from V and 7 from J; bases not matched to a gene: 10. Germline V CDR1 and CDR2: MDHEN, SYDVKM. CDR3 length: 13 amino acids. CDR3 sequence: CASTPGREREQYF. The CDR3 DNA sequence: TGTGCCAGCACCCCCGGGCGGGAGCGGGAGCAGTACTTC.

This clonotype appeared a few times. The chain combines TRBV4-1 with TRBJ1-2; D call uncertain. The V gene lost 4 bases and the J gene lost 5 bases, with 11 bases spanning the gap. CDR3 length: 13 residues. From germline, CDR1 is MGHRA and CDR2 YSYEKL. The CDR3: CASSPLGGYGYTF. The CDR3 nucleotides read TGCGCCAGCAGCCCCCTGGGAGGGTATGGCTACACCTTC.

This clonotype was counted many times. V is TRBV24-1 and J is TRBJ2-1, with D perhaps TRBD1 or TRBD2 (5 bases each). V dropped 4 bases and J dropped 8 bases, with 14 bases sitting between them. The CDR3 length is 14 residues. The germline gives CDR1 KGHDR, CDR2 SFDVKD. CDR3 protein: CATSERDGRDEQFF. In DNA, the CDR3 is TGTGCCACCAGTGAAAGGGACGGTCGGGATGAGCAGTTCTTC.

This clonotype was counted a few times. It may be a read error: a sequence one base away is much more abundant. This rearrangement joins TRBV25-1 to TRBJ1-1; no definite D call. Germline CDR1 and CDR2: MGHDK and SYGVNS. This CDR3 region has 13 residues. CDR3 DNA sequence: TGTGCCAGCAGTCCAAGATGGAGCACTGAAGCTCTCTTT. Encoded protein: CASSPRWSTEALF.

This clonotype has a count of ten or more. An end of the junction does not agree with germline; a read error may underlie this. V and J are TRBV2 and TRBJ2-5, with D hard to call. CDR3 length equals 11 residues. CDR1 and CDR2 (germline): SNHLY, FYNNEI. DNA for the CDR3: TGTGCCAGCAGGGAAGGACAGACCCAGTACTTC. This codes for CASREGQTQYF.